Listed below are T cell receptor beta chains from one sample, sequenced in a study of blood T cell repertoires in COVID-19. Only in-frame clones appear in the TCRdb table, and some are missing; sequencing was by immunoSEQ multiplex PCR. The sample contains roughly 180,000 clones, under 85% of which appear only once. The sequenced material came from peripheral blood. The source is a man in his sixties with active or convalescent COVID-19. Both conserved end residues are part of each CDR3. Each record gives: J gene, V gene, D gene, CDR3 length, clone size, CDR3 DNA, CDR3 protein. The D gene is left open where the match is weak. Clone sizes are given selectively: once, few, many, or a class where the clone is expanded.

j_gene: TRBJ2-3
v_gene: TRBV7-9
d_gene: .
len: 11
abundance: few
CDR3nt: TGTGCCAGCAGCTTCGGGGATACGCAGTATTTT
CDR3aa: CASSFGDTQYF

j_gene: TRBJ1-1
v_gene: TRBV28
d_gene: TRBD1
len: 14
abundance: .
CDR3nt: TGTGCCAGCAGTTCAGGGGGGCGGGGCACTGAAGCTTTCTTT
CDR3aa: CASSSGGRGTEAFF

j_gene: TRBJ1-1
v_gene: TRBV7-9
d_gene: .
len: 14
abundance: .
CDR3nt: TGTGCCAGCAGCCCCCAGGCACTGAACACTGAAGCTTTCTTT
CDR3aa: CASSPQALNTEAFF

j_gene: TRBJ1-2
v_gene: TRBV2
d_gene: TRBD1
len: 14
abundance: .
CDR3nt: TGTGCCAGCAGTGATCGACAGGGGGTTATTGGCTACACCTTC
CDR3aa: CASSDRQGVIGYTF

j_gene: TRBJ2-1
v_gene: TRBV6-5
d_gene: TRBD1
len: 15
abundance: .
CDR3nt: TGTGCCAGCATTAACCGGGACAGGGGCACCAATGAGCAGTTCTTC
CDR3aa: CASINRDRGTNEQFF

j_gene: TRBJ2-5
v_gene: TRBV2
d_gene: TRBD2
len: 14
abundance: .
CDR3nt: TGTGCCAGCAGTGGGGAGGGGTTGGGAGAGACCCAGTACTTC
CDR3aa: CASSGEGLGETQYF

j_gene: TRBJ1-2
v_gene: TRBV19
d_gene: TRBD1
len: 15
abundance: .
CDR3nt: TGTGCCAGTAGTACCGGACAGGGGGCGGGCTATGGCTACACCTTC
CDR3aa: CASSTGQGAGYGYTF

j_gene: TRBJ2-2
v_gene: TRBV14
d_gene: TRBD1
len: 14
abundance: .
CDR3nt: TGTGCCAGCAGCTACAACAGGGGGCCAGGGGAGCTGTTTTTT
CDR3aa: CASSYNRGPGELFF

j_gene: TRBJ2-5
v_gene: TRBV14
d_gene: .
len: 13
abundance: .
CDR3nt: TGTGCCAGCAGCCGGGAGATTTATGAGACCCAGTACTTC
CDR3aa: CASSREIYETQYF

j_gene: TRBJ2-2
v_gene: TRBV15
d_gene: .
len: 17
abundance: few
CDR3nt: TGTGCCACCAGCCCTCGAACTTTTTACAGGACCACCGGGGAGCTGTTTTTT
CDR3aa: CATSPRTFYRTTGELFF

j_gene: TRBJ2-7
v_gene: TRBV7-2
d_gene: TRBD2
len: 15
abundance: .
CDR3nt: TGTGCCAGCAGCGCGACTAGCGGGGTAACCTACGAGCAGTACTTC
CDR3aa: CASSATSGVTYEQYF

j_gene: TRBJ2-1
v_gene: TRBV7-3
d_gene: .
len: 14
abundance: .
CDR3nt: TGTGCCAGCAGCTTAAACAGGGGGGGCAATGAGCAGTTCTTC
CDR3aa: CASSLNRGGNEQFF

j_gene: TRBJ2-3
v_gene: TRBV12-3/TRBV12-4
d_gene: .
len: 11
abundance: .
CDR3nt: TGTGCCAGCAGCTTCACAGATACGCAGTATTTT
CDR3aa: CASSFTDTQYF

j_gene: TRBJ1-1
v_gene: TRBV5-1
d_gene: .
len: 14
abundance: .
CDR3nt: TGCGCCAGCAGCTTCAGACAGGCTGGCACTGAAGCTTTCTTT
CDR3aa: CASSFRQAGTEAFF